This T cell receptor beta chain emerged from a study of regulatory dendritic cells for organ transplantation. As concerns this clone: The antigen is not known.

Sequencing was performed with immunoSEQ multiplex PCR; in TCRdb, only in-frame clones are kept and a portion is missing. The data hold fewer than 50,000 clones, with about 93% observed a single time. Study-wide results and caveats: Alloreactive memory CD8+ T cell pools varied considerably between individuals. Regulatory dendritic cells appeared to expand memory CD8+ clones less than mature ones.

Naive CD45RA+ and memory CD45RO+ CD4+ or CD8+ T cells were FACS-sorted. This clonotype originated in a human donor in good health. Sequencing used naive CD8+ T cells from blood. As for subset: CD45RA+ naive T cells.

The CDR3: CASSPFTGPTDTQYF. In DNA form, the CDR3 reads TGTGCCAGCAGTCCATTCACCGGGCCCACAGATACGCAGTATTTT. The rearrangement joins TRBV27 to TRBJ2-3; D gene unclear. This CDR3 is 15 amino acids long. Germline V CDR1 and CDR2: MNHEY, SMNVEV (reference sequence). Trimming stripped 5 bases from V and 2 bases from J, with 14 bases between.